One and the same sample provided the 11 T cell receptor beta chains below, sequenced in a study of vaccination and CD4 T cells after COVID-19. Time point in this sample: late sampling 161 to 241 days after vaccination in a few convalescent patients. The treatment denotes: roughly ten-day PBMC culture with coronavirus spike peptide pools or control peptides (ViraFEST assay). Their target antigens are unknown. Cultured CD4+ T-cell DNA underwent Oncomine TCR Beta short-read sequencing. TCRdb called the PCR reads again in MiXCR, with one record for every CDR3 protein. The sample holds some 25,000 distinct CDR3 sequences; 30% are singletons and the top ten take 2.5% to 3.5%. This specimen was CD4+ T cells from blood, cultured in vitro, taken about 7 months after SARS-CoV-2 vaccination. The receptors were gathered from a human donor who had recovered from COVID-19.

This clonotype was seen a few times. The CDR3 region is CAIGGRVYEQYF. The CDR3, as DNA: TGTGCCATCGGGGGCCGAGTCTACGAGCAGTACTTC. The V call is TRBV10-3, the J call TRBJ2-7; a possible D gene is TRBD1 (6 bases). CDR1 and CDR2 (germline): ENHRY, SYGVKD. CDR3 length: 12 amino acids. V was pared by 8 bases and J by 3 bases, with 11 bases between.

The chain couples TRBV5-4 to TRBJ2-5; perhaps TRBD2 as D (5 bases). The CDR3 covers 13 residues. Trimming took 2 bases from V and 7 from J, leaving 12 bases between them. The germline V gene encodes CDR1 SGHNT and CDR2 YYREEE (reference sequence). In DNA form, the CDR3 reads TGTGCCAGCAGCTTCGGTAGTCGGGGGACCCAGTACTTC. Amino acid sequence: CASSFGSRGTQYF.

This clonotype is deemed medium-sized. The genes are TRBV7-2 and TRBJ2-7, with D possibly matching TRBD2 (6 bases). The V end was cut by 5 bases, the J end by 6 bases, with 17 bases between. The length of the CDR3 is 14 residues. Germline CDR1 and CDR2: SGHTA and FQGNSA. The CDR3 nucleotides read TGTGCCAGCAGCCCGGGACTGAGGGACCGCGAGCAGTACTTC. This sequence encodes CASSPGLRDREQYF. Full variable domain (remainder filled in from reference TRBV7-2 and TRBJ2-7): GAGVSQSPSNKVTEKGKDVELRCDPISGHTALYWYRQSLGQGLEFLIYFQGNSAPDKSGLPSDRFSAERTGGSVSTLTIQRTQQEDSAVYLCASSPGLRDREQYFGPGTRLTVT.

This clonotype has ten or more counts. The rearrangement uses TRBV7-2 and TRBJ2-5; the D gene could be TRBD1 or TRBD2 (5 bases each). The CDR3 has 15 amino acids. V was cut by 5 bases and J by 5 bases, with 18 bases left in between. The germline V gene has CDR1 SGHTA and CDR2 FQGNSA. The DNA of the CDR3 is TGTGCCAGCAGCCCCCCCGGGACGCTGGGGGAGACCCAGTACTTC. Translating gives CASSPPGTLGETQYF.

CDR3 sequence (DNA): TGTGCCAGCATGGGGACGGCAGACACTGAAGCTTTCTTT. It specifies CASMGTADTEAFF. V is TRBV6-1 and J is TRBJ1-1, with D tentatively TRBD1 (5 bases). The germline gives CDR1 MNHNS, CDR2 SASEGT. The germline V and J ends were trimmed by 7 bases and 3 bases, with 12 bases remaining between them. The CDR3 is made up of 13 amino acids.

CDR3 loop: CASSLRGGQGIRTDTQYF. The CDR3 nucleotides are TGTGCCAGCAGCTTAAGAGGGGGACAGGGGATCCGCACAGATACGCAGTATTTT. The rearrangement uses TRBV7-3 and TRBJ2-3; 10 nucleotides align to TRBD1. The CDR3 has 18 amino acids. Germline lookup yields CDR1 SGHTA and CDR2 FQGTGA. V lost 1 base, J lost 1 base, and 8 bases stayed unmatched.

Only a few counts were recorded for this clonotype. CDR3 region: CSAREWAYEQFF. CDR3 DNA: TGCAGTGCTAGAGAATGGGCCTATGAGCAGTTCTTC. This rearrangement joins TRBV20-1 to TRBJ2-1, with D unresolved. Trimming stripped 0 bases from V and 8 bases from J, with 8 bases between. CDR1 DFQATT and CDR2 SNEGSKA come from the germline V gene (reference sequence). The CDR3 has 12 amino acids.

The chain carries TRBV20-1 and TRBJ1-5; D perhaps matches TRBD1 (5 bases). Trimming took off 4 bases at V and 7 bases at J, with 20 bases between the two ends. Germline lookup yields CDR1 DFQATT and CDR2 SNEGSKA (reference sequence). CDR3 length: 15 residues. The chain's CDR3 is CSAKGSESGRQPQHF. As DNA, the CDR3 is TGCAGTGCTAAGGGGAGCGAATCGGGACGGCAGCCCCAGCATTTT.

DNA for the CDR3: TGCGCCAGCAGCCAAGGGGGGGGCGGCGAGCAGTACTTC. Protein sequence: CASSQGGGGEQYF. The chain is built from TRBV4-3 and TRBJ2-7, with TRBD2 as a possible D gene (7 bases). CDR3 length: 13 residues. Trimming removed 1 base from V and 6 bases from J, with 10 bases in between. Germline assignment: CDR1 LGHNA and CDR2 YSLEER.

The gene calls are TRBV28 and TRBJ1-2; D may be TRBD1 (6 bases). Trimming stripped 8 bases from V and 2 bases from J, with 15 bases between. Germline V gene data show CDR1 as MDHEN and CDR2 as SYDVKM. This CDR3 spans 14 amino acids. In DNA, the CDR3 is TGTGCCAGCCGGAGTGGGGGCCGAAACTATGGCTACACCTTC. Translated, it gives CASRSGGRNYGYTF.

This chain uses TRBV7-9 with TRBJ1-6; TRBD1 is a possible D gene (5 bases). This CDR3 is 17 amino acids long. Looked up from germline, CDR1 is SEHNR and CDR2 is FQNEAQ (reference sequence). V was clipped by 5 bases and J by 6 bases, with 20 bases between them. The CDR3 loop is CASSPMRIGTANSPLHF. For the CDR3, the DNA is TGTGCCAGCAGCCCAATGCGTATCGGGACCGCTAATTCACCCCTCCACTTT.